This T cell receptor (beta chain) was captured in a study of T-cell memory formation after mild COVID-19. Study-wide results and limits: CD8+ contracting clones occupied EMRA, while CD4+ ones occupied mainly CM and EM.

CDR1 is GTSNPN, CDR2 SVGIG, per germline (reference sequence). The CDR3 is 15 amino acids. Trimming left V 8 bases short and J 1 base short, with 20 bases between. This clonotype was detected a few times. Its antigen is undetermined. With constant-segment primers, 5'RACE yielded cDNA libraries of TCR alpha and TCR beta that carried sample barcodes and UMIs. MiXCR was run by TCRdb on the 5' RACE reads, yielding one entry per CDR3 protein. The sample includes roughly 600,000 distinct CDR3 sequences, approximately 18% of them seen just once. The sequenced sample was PBMCs or a T cell subset sorted from them (not recorded which). This sequence was found in an adult woman who had mild COVID-19 (a few samples of this study predate the infection). Cell type and time point are not known. The rearrangement uses TRBV30 and TRBJ1-1; the D gene is possibly TRBD1 (5 bases). CDR3 DNA sequence: TGTGCCAGCAGGGATAGGCGGTTGGGGAACACTGAAGCTTTCTTT. Translating gives CASRDRRLGNTEAFF.